There are a few counts of the clone carrying this T cell receptor (beta chain). The CDR3 consists of 13 residues. Germline V gene lookup returns CDR1 MNHNS and CDR2 SASEGT. Between the trimmed V and J ends, which lost 8 bases and 4 bases, there was a span of 14 bases. The data were obtained in a study of cytomegalovirus exposure and HLA in healthy donors. Both 60 Vbeta primers and 13 Jbeta primers went into the PCR. Using immunoSEQ multiplex PCR, the repertoire was profiled, and TCRdb retains in-frame clones only, with some absent. Of some 100,000 clones in the sample, about four fifths were seen once.

The receptor was isolated from a female donor in good health and CMV-seropositive. Source material: PBMCs. The chain employs TRBV6-1 and TRBJ1-1, with a weak D call TRBD1 (6 bases). The chain's CDR3 is CASPPRGSTEAFF. The CDR3 DNA reads TGTGCCAGCCCGCCCAGGGGTAGCACTGAAGCTTTCTTT.